This TCR beta chain is from a study of identical twins. General observations from the study: In beta out-of-frame sequences, the excess sharing between twins was weaker. Zero-insertion findings could be partly confounded by invariant cells (MAIT and iNKT cells).

Using its own MiXCR run on the 5' RACE reads, TCRdb lists one record per CDR3 protein. The repertoire consists of about 690,000 distinct CDR3 sequences, with around 20% occurring once and the leading ten covering roughly 4.3%. The CDR3 extends over 15 amino acids. V was clipped by 4 bases and J by 9 bases, with 19 bases between them. CDR1 and CDR2 (germline): ENHRY, SYGVKD. This clonotype showed up many times. Antigen: not known. These data were also filed under a second study, of T cells expressing NK-cell markers. That work contributes: HCMV seropositivity marked most of the eight sequenced donors; one was seronegative.

This TCR was sampled from a woman aged 18-29 years in good health. The sample was PBMCs. The gene calls are TRBV10-3 and TRBJ2-1, with D tentatively TRBD1 (6 bases). CDR3 bases: TGTGCCATCAGTGGGCCCCGCGGCAGGGGAATTGAGCAGTTCTTC. It codes for CAISGPRGRGIEQFF.